The 16 T cell receptor beta chains below all came from one sample that was sequenced in a study of lymphopenia after photon versus proton radiotherapy. Data came from immunoSEQ multiplex PCR; TCRdb stores just in-frame clones and leaves some out. The sample consists of some 55,000 clones, approximately 83% of them appearing once. This material consisted of peripheral blood, taken from a patient treated with photon-based radiotherapy. The receptors shown here come from a man aged 35-49 years with gastric cancer.

CDR3 protein: CASRMMWPLGTEAFF. The CDR3, as DNA: TGTGCCAGCAGGATGATGTGGCCTTTAGGGACTGAAGCTTTCTTT. V usage is TRBV5-6 and J usage is TRBJ1-1; D remains ambiguous. This CDR3 has 15 residues. Germline assignment: CDR1 SGHDT and CDR2 YYEEEE. Trimming shortened V by 5 bases and J by 5 bases, and 19 bases separated the two germline ends.

The V and J genes are TRBV6-4 and TRBJ2-2; 15 bases are shared with TRBD2. Germline-derived CDR1 and CDR2 are MRHNA and SNTAGT. The CDR3 covers 17 residues. After removal of 6 bases from V and 1 base from J, the junction contained 3 bases not matched to a gene. CDR3 sequence reads: CASRGLAGGQNTGELFF. CDR3 in DNA: TGTGCCAGCAGGGGACTAGCGGGGGGCCAGAACACCGGGGAGCTGTTTTTT.

The chain is built from TRBV4-3 and TRBJ1-4, with unresolved D. This CDR3 has 17 residues. Between the trimmed V and J ends, which lost 0 bases and 3 bases, there was a span of 14 bases. In germline, CDR1 is LGHNA, CDR2 YSLEER. DNA for the CDR3: TGCGCCAGCAGCCAAGATCGGGTGCCAGCTTCTAATGAAAAACTGTTTTTT. As protein: CASSQDRVPASNEKLFF.

V is TRBV5-4 and J is TRBJ2-3; D might be TRBD2 (5 bases). The germline CDR1 and CDR2 sequences are SGHNT and YYREEE (reference sequence). The V and J ends lost 4 bases and 3 bases respectively, with 12 bases between them. CDR3 length equals 14 residues. The chain's CDR3 is CASSLRDMTDTQYF. DNA for the CDR3: TGTGCCAGCAGCCTCCGGGATATGACAGATACGCAGTATTTT.

The chain carries TRBV25-1 and TRBJ1-3, with D hard to call. This CDR3 region has 14 residues. Looked up from germline, CDR1 is MGHDK and CDR2 is SYGVNS. V shed 1 base and J shed 7 bases, with 11 bases lying between them. CDR3 residues: CASSESGGRNTIYF. The CDR3 coding sequence is TGTGCCAGCAGTGAATCGGGAGGGCGGAACACCATATATTTT. Full variable domain (missing parts from reference TRBV25-1 and TRBJ1-3): EADIYQTPRYLVIGTGKKITLECSQTMGHDKMYWYQQDPGMELHLIHYSYGVNSTEKGDLSSESTVSRIRTEHFPLTLESARPSHTSQYLCASSESGGRNTIYFGEGSWLTVV.

There are a few counts of this clone. The V gene is TRBV30, the J gene TRBJ1-2; a weak D match, TRBD1 (5 bases). The CDR3 spans 12 residues. Deletions cut 4 bases from V and 4 bases from J, with 10 bases between. Germline V CDR1 and CDR2: GTSNPN, SVGIG (reference sequence). CDR3 sequence (DNA): TGTGCCTGGACAGGGTCAGGCTATGGCTACACCTTC. It is translated as CAWTGSGYGYTF. The whole variable domain, remainder taken from reference TRBV30 and TRBJ1-2, is SQTIHQWPATLVQPVGSPLSLECTVEGTSNPNLYWYRQAAGRGLQLLFYSVGIGQISSEVPQNLSASRPQDRQFILSSKKLLLSDSGFYLCAWTGSGYGYTFGSGTRLTVV.

This chain uses TRBV7-2 with TRBJ2-5; tentative D call: TRBD2 (6 bases). The CDR3 spans 15 residues. Trimming shortened V by 5 bases and J by 0 bases, and 13 bases separated the two germline ends. Germline V gene lookup returns CDR1 SGHTA and CDR2 FQGNSA. CDR3 sequence (DNA): TGTGCCAGCAGCAGGGCGGGGCGGAACCAAGAGACCCAGTACTTC. This gives the protein CASSRAGRNQETQYF.

This clone was found once. V and J are TRBV11-2 and TRBJ2-3, with 9 bases matching TRBD2. The CDR3 has 15 amino acids. CDR1 is SGHAT and CDR2 is FQNNGV in the germline V gene. Trimming removed 3 bases from V and 3 bases from J; junction bases left unmatched: 4. The CDR3: CASSFAGGATDTQYF. The CDR3 coding sequence is TGTGCCAGCAGCTTCGCGGGGGGGGCTACAGATACGCAGTATTTT.

This clone was counted only a few times. V usage is TRBV11-2 and J usage is TRBJ2-3; a weak D match, TRBD2 (5 bases). V shed 7 bases and J shed 0 bases, with 14 bases lying between them. Per the germline V gene, CDR1 is SGHAT and CDR2 is FQNNGV. The CDR3 length is 15 residues. The CDR3 nucleotides read TGTGCCAGCACGCTGTTCGGGGAAAGCACAGATACGCAGTATTTT. Translated, it gives CASTLFGESTDTQYF.

The chain couples TRBV7-9 to TRBJ2-5; TRBD2 agrees at 13 bases. CDR1 and CDR2 (germline): SEHNR, FQNEAQ (reference sequence). V shed 4 bases and J 4 bases; nucleotides not matched to a gene: 12. CDR3 size: 18 residues. The DNA of the CDR3 is TGTGCCAGCAGCTGGGGACCCGGGACTAGCGGGGTGGGAGAGACCCAGTACTTC. It codes for CASSWGPGTSGVGETQYF.

This chain joins TRBV21-1 and TRBJ2-3; TRBD2 is the table's D call and was not checked against the DNA. TRBV21-1 is reported as a pseudogene. The CDR3 is 16 amino acids. In DNA form, the CDR3 reads TGTGCCAGCAGCAAAGAAGCCAGCGGGGGCACAGATACGCAGTATTTT. Its translation is CASSKEASGGTDTQYF.

This sequence joins TRBV4-3 and TRBJ1-6; 7 nucleotides line up with TRBD1. Germline CDR1 LGHNA, CDR2 YSLEER. CDR3 length equals 15 residues. V was pared by 3 bases and J by 10 bases, with 9 bases of the junction left unmatched. The CDR3 loop is CASSQTTGDSSPLHF. The CDR3 DNA is TGCGCCAGCAGCCAGACAACAGGGGACAGCTCACCCCTCCACTTT.

This clone showed up just once. The chain joins TRBV30 to TRBJ2-3, with 9 bases matching TRBD2. The CDR3 extends over 16 amino acids. V dropped 0 bases and J dropped 0; count of bases not matched to a gene: 4. Germline V gives CDR1 GTSNPN, CDR2 SVGIG (reference sequence). Here the CDR3 reads CAWSVWAGGSTDTQYF. DNA of the CDR3: TGTGCCTGGAGTGTTTGGGCGGGGGGGAGCACAGATACGCAGTATTTT. The whole variable domain, remainder taken from reference TRBV30 and TRBJ2-3, is SQTIHQWPATLVQPVGSPLSLECTVEGTSNPNLYWYRQAAGRGLQLLFYSVGIGQISSEVPQNLSASRPQDRQFILSSKKLLLSDSGFYLCAWSVWAGGSTDTQYFGPGTRLTVL.

This chain's CDR3 is CSVEVLMGIETQYF. In nucleotides, the CDR3 is TGCAGCGTTGAAGTCCTAATGGGGATAGAGACCCAGTACTTC. The chain combines TRBV29-1 with TRBJ2-5; no clear D. The CDR3 spans 14 residues. Germline loops: CDR1 SQVTM, CDR2 ANQGSEA. V lost 1 base and J 4 bases, leaving 13 bases between the germline ends.

The V and J genes are TRBV7-9 and TRBJ2-2, with D possibly TRBD1 on 6 matching bases. Per the germline V gene, CDR1 is SEHNR and CDR2 is FQNEAQ (reference sequence). This CDR3 is built from 16 residues. Trimming shortened V by 1 base and J by 6 bases, and 15 bases separated the two germline ends. In DNA, the CDR3 is TGTGCCAGCAGCTTAGATTCCAGGGGTGGTTCCGGGGAGCTGTTTTTT. Its translation: CASSLDSRGGSGELFF.

The chain employs TRBV7-2 and TRBJ1-1; 7 nucleotides align to TRBD1. V was pared by 5 bases and J by 2 bases, with 20 bases of the junction left unmatched. CDR1 is SGHTA, CDR2 FQGNSA, per germline. The CDR3 is made up of 19 amino acids. The CDR3 DNA is TGTGCCAGCAGCCCCAGGACAGGTTTTCGCTCCAGAACTAACACTGAAGCTTTCTTT. Its translation: CASSPRTGFRSRTNTEAFF.